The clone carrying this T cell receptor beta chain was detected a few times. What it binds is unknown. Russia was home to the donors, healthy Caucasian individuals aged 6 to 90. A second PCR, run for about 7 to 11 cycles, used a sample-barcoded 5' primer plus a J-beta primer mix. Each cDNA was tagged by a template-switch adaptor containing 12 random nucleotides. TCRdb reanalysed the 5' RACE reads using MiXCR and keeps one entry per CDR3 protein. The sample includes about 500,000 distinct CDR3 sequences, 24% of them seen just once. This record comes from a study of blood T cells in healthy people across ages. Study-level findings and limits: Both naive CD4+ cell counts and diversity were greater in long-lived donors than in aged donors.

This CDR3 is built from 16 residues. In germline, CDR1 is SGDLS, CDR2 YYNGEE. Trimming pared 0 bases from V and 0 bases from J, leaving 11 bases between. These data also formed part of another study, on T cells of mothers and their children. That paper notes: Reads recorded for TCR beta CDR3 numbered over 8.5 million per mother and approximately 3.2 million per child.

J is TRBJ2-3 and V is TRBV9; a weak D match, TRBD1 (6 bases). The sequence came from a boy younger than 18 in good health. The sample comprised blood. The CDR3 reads CASSVGGGASTDTQYF. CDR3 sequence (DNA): TGTGCCAGCAGCGTAGGTGGGGGCGCTAGCACAGATACGCAGTATTTT.